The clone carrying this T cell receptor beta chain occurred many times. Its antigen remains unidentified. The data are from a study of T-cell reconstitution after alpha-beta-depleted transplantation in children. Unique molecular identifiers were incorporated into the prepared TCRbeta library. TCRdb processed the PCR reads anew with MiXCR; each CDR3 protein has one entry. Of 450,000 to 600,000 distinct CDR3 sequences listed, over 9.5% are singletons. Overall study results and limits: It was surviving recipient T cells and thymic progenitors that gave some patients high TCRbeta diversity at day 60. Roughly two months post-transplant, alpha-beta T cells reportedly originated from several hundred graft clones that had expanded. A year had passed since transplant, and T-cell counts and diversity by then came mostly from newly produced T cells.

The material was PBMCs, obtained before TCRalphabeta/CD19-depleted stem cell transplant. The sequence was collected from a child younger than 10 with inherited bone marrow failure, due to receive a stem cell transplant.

The CDR3 reads CSVQDSLYQETQYF. The CDR3 DNA reads TGCAGCGTTCAGGACAGCCTGTACCAAGAGACCCAGTACTTC. The chain has TRBV29-1 and TRBJ2-5; D possibly corresponds to TRBD1 (6 bases). The V gene lost 5 bases and the J gene lost 0 bases, with 13 bases spanning the gap. Germline values: CDR1 SQVTM, CDR2 ANQGSEA. The length of the CDR3 is 14 residues.